This T cell receptor beta chain was identified in a study of cytomegalovirus exposure and HLA in healthy donors. General study points: Rarity characterized most TCR sequences, yet some public TCRs appeared in many donors. Specific recognition of CMV antigens was confirmed in vitro for three chains (all CMV-associated).

Separation from the roughly 700-subject first cohort characterized the roughly 120-subject validation cohort, to which the donors belonged. This clone was seen a single time. Its cognate antigen is unknown. Sequencing was performed with immunoSEQ multiplex PCR; in TCRdb, only in-frame clones are kept and a portion is missing. The top ten hold approximately 7% of the sample, which has 150,000 to 200,000 clones, roughly 80% seen once. This CDR3 is built from 16 residues. J was trimmed by 0 bases and V by 7 bases; bases with no gene match: 10. Per germline, CDR1 MDHEN and CDR2 SYDVKM. The chain joins TRBV28 to TRBJ2-3; 7 bases line up with TRBD1. Sequencing input: PBMCs. The clonotype originates from a man aged 18 to 29 in good health and CMV-seropositive. The CDR3 sequence: CASKEDRLTSTDTQYF. CDR3 sequence (DNA): TGTGCCAGCAAGGAGGACAGGCTGACTAGCACAGATACGCAGTATTTT. The whole variable domain, filled in from reference TRBV28 and TRBJ2-3, reads DVKVTQSSRYLVKRTGEKVFLECVQDMDHENMFWYRQDPGLGLRLIYFSYDVKMKEKGDIPEGYSVSREKKERFSLILESASTNQTSMYLCASKEDRLTSTDTQYFGPGTRLTVL.